The T cell receptor beta chain under discussion was sequenced for a study of Graves' ophthalmopathy and Graves' hyperthyroidism. Study in general: The blood sample was drawn at first diagnosis and before any treatment. Overall study findings and caveats: Most clonotypes expanded in thyroid above 0.001 frequency were present in blood too.

Additional autoimmune diseases, uncontrolled infections, pregnancy or lactation disqualified patients. Out of around 10 ml of fresh peripheral blood, PBMCs were obtained. Using RNA transcripts, the TCR beta CDR3 regions were amplified. Scientists carried out first-round RT-PCR using HTBI primers and then a second-round multiplex PCR. TCRdb redid the calling of the multiplex PCR reads with MiXCR, one entry per CDR3 protein. Among about 400,000 distinct CDR3 sequences, about 18% were seen once, and the ten largest hold 1.5% to 2%. This clonotype was found many times. Its target is not known. This CDR3 has 14 amino acids. V lost 6 bases and J lost 5; bases outside the gene matches: 2.

Sequencing input: peripheral blood. The sequence derives from a woman aged 18-29 years with Graves' ophthalmopathy. V is TRBV12-3 or TRBV12-4 and J is TRBJ1-6, with 9 bases matching TRBD1. CDR3 in DNA: TGTGCCAGCAGCCGGACAGGGGATAATTCACCCCTCCACTTT. Its translation is CASSRTGDNSPLHF.